This T cell receptor beta chain emerged from a study of cytomegalovirus exposure and HLA in healthy donors. Turning to the study itself: An analysis done earlier identified fewer than 140 million unique TCR beta sequences from around 180 million T cells.

There are a few counts of this clone. PCR used 60 Vbeta primers and 13 Jbeta primers. Under the authors' procedure: Later analysis identified tens of millions of unique TCR beta chains, about 10 million shared. Here immunoSEQ multiplex PCR was the method, and the copy in TCRdb shows in-frame clones only, minus some. V and J calls and clone size are copied from that table; D and trimming were computed from the DNA. This table holds about 150,000 clones, approximately 9% found once. The CDR3 is 18 amino acids. Trimming cost V 0 bases and J 6 bases; bases outside gene matches: 14. Germline V lookup: CDR1 LGHNA, CDR2 YSLEER.

The chain employs TRBV4-3 and TRBJ1-2; 9 nucleotides align to TRBD1. Sequencing was done on a sample of PBMCs. This TCR was sampled from a male donor in good health and CMV-seronegative. CDR3 in DNA: TGCGCCAGCAGCCAAGAATGGGTCGCACAGGGGGCAAGCCATGGCTACACCTTC. It specifies CASSQEWVAQGASHGYTF.